This T cell receptor beta chain was retrieved from a study of CD8 T cells in Susac syndrome. The study's findings and limits: Individuals included in the TCR sequencing and HLA analysis were acknowledged by the study to be relatively few in number.

CD8+ and CD4+ T cells from blood underwent TCR beta sequencing. While CD8+ and CD4+ T cells were isolated negatively, TEMRA cells were enriched by FACS. Trimming removed 6 bases at V and 3 bases at J, with 15 bases between. CDR3 length equals 15 residues. The germline V gene encodes CDR1 SNHLY and CDR2 FYNNEI. With random hexamers, reverse transcription was performed on about 0.5 to 1 ug of RNA. Coverage of TCR beta CDR3 amplification by immunoSEQ multiplex PCR extended to 54 Vbeta and 13 Jbeta. One entry per CDR3 protein results from TCRdb running MiXCR on the immunoSEQ multiplex PCR reads. Here the sample spans around 150,000 distinct CDR3 sequences, over 85% being singletons. Concerning this clonotype: Its antigen remains unidentified.

The chain carries TRBV2 and TRBJ1-5; D possibly corresponds to TRBD1 (5 bases). The clonotype was recovered from a human donor in good health. Material: CD4+ T cells from PBMCs. The DNA of the CDR3 is TGTGCCAGCAGCCCTGACGGGGCCCTCAATCAGCCCCAGCATTTT. It codes for CASSPDGALNQPQHF. The full variable domain, in which reference TRBV2 and TRBJ1-5 provide the parts outside the CDR3, is EPEVTQTPSHQVTQMGQEVILRCVPISNHLYFYWYRQILGQKVEFLVSFYNNEISEKSEIFDDQFSVERPDGSNFTLKIRSTKLEDSAMYFCASSPDGALNQPQHFGDGTRLSIL.